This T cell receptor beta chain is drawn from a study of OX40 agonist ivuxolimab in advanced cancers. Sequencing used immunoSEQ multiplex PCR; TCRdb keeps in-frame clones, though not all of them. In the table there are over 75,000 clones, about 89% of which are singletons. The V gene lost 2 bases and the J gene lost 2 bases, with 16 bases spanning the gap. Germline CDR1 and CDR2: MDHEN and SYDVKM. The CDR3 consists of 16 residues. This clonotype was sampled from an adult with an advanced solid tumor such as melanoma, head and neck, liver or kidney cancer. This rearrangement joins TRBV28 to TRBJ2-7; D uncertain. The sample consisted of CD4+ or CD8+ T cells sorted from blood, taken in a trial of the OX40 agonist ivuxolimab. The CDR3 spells CASSLGSAGFTYEQYF. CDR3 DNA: TGTGCCAGCAGTTTAGGTTCGGCAGGCTTTACCTACGAGCAGTACTTC.